The next 26 T cell receptor beta chains were all read from a single sample in a study of T cell repertoires in cytomegalovirus infection. These receptors are not linked to any known antigen. TCRdb itself ran the reads through MiXCR, one entry per CDR3 protein. The table records hundreds of thousands of distinct CDR3 sequences, around 30% of them present only once. Sample: cultured PBMCs, taken from culture after CMV antigen stimulation. These receptors all come from a human donor in good health (CMV status not recorded). Some clones in this sample may be carry-over from other donors' samples.

This clonotype was seen a few times. The chain has TRBV2 and TRBJ1-4, with a possible D match to TRBD1 (5 bases). V dropped 5 bases and J dropped 7 bases, with 14 bases sitting between them. Per the germline V gene, CDR1 is SNHLY and CDR2 is FYNNEI. The CDR3 runs to 14 residues. This chain's CDR3 is CASSSYRTFEKLFF. As DNA, the CDR3 is TGTGCCAGCAGTAGTTACAGGACGTTTGAAAAACTGTTTTTT.

This clonotype was recorded a few times. This sequence joins TRBV20-1 and TRBJ2-7, with D tentatively TRBD1 (6 bases). The germline V gene encodes CDR1 DFQATT and CDR2 SNEGSKA (reference sequence). Trimming pared 6 bases from V and 2 bases from J, leaving 14 bases between. This CDR3 contains 13 residues. CDR3 DNA sequence: TGCAGTGCATCAAGGGGGTCTACCTACGAGCAGTACTTC. Its protein is CSASRGSTYEQYF.

This clonotype was seen more than once but under ten times. Germline and junction disagree at one end, which may indicate a read error. This chain links TRBV28 with TRBJ2-3; no clear D gene. This CDR3 has 13 amino acids. The germline V gene has CDR1 MDHEN and CDR2 SYDVKM. The DNA of the CDR3 is TGTGCCAGCACTTTAAGTGGGCCAGATACGCAGTATTTT. This gives the protein CASTLSGPDTQYF.

The chain employs TRBV2 and TRBJ1-3; D not certain. The germline V gene has CDR1 SNHLY and CDR2 FYNNEI. V was trimmed by 7 bases and J by 2 bases, leaving 12 bases between them. The CDR3 consists of 14 residues. This CDR3 is CASTPGRTGNTIYF. Written as DNA, the CDR3 is TGTGCCAGCACTCCCGGGCGCACTGGAAACACCATATATTTT.

The gene calls are TRBV15 and TRBJ1-3, with D hard to call. Germline CDR1 LNHNV, CDR2 YYDKDF (reference sequence). The CDR3 extends over 14 amino acids. V was cut by 0 bases and J by 4 bases, with 7 bases left in between. Here the CDR3 reads CATSRDSAGNTIYF. CDR3 DNA sequence: TGTGCCACCAGCAGAGACAGTGCCGGAAACACCATATATTTT.

V is TRBV4-2 and J is TRBJ2-7; D not resolved. The CDR3 spans 19 residues. Germline V gene lookup returns CDR1 LGHNA and CDR2 YNFKEQ. Trimming removed 1 base from V and 0 bases from J, with 22 bases in between. CDR3 in DNA: TGTGCCAGCAGCCAAGCCACCCGTCTTAATACTCCCAGCTCCTACGAGCAGTACTTC. This translates into CASSQATRLNTPSSYEQYF.

This chain links TRBV6-1 with TRBJ1-5; no definite D call. There are 12 residues in the CDR3. Germline V gives CDR1 MNHNS, CDR2 SASEGT. V dropped 3 bases and J dropped 9 bases, with 9 bases sitting between them. Written as DNA, the CDR3 is TGTGCCAGCAGTGATAAAGTCAGGCCCCAGCATTTT. It encodes CASSDKVRPQHF.

This rearrangement joins TRBV20-1 to TRBJ2-5, with 7 bases that match TRBD2. V gave up 5 bases and J gave up 4 bases; unmatched junction bases: 10. This CDR3 comprises 14 residues. Germline lookup yields CDR1 DFQATT and CDR2 SNEGSKA (reference sequence). In DNA, the CDR3 is TGCAGTGCTCCCGTGGCGGGAGTAGGAGAGACCCAGTACTTC. Its translation: CSAPVAGVGETQYF.

V usage is TRBV6-5 and J usage is TRBJ2-6; 8 nucleotides line up with TRBD1. This CDR3 has 18 amino acids. After removal of 6 bases from V and 0 bases from J, the junction contained 10 bases not matched to a gene. Germline CDR1 is MNHEY and CDR2 is SVGAGI. This CDR3 is CASSLRTGTPSGANVLTF. The CDR3 region has the DNA TGTGCCAGCAGCCTACGGACAGGGACGCCCTCTGGGGCCAACGTCCTGACTTTC.

This clonotype came up a few times. The V and J genes are TRBV5-6 and TRBJ1-5; D is ambiguous. The CDR3 has 14 residues. V lost 0 bases to trimming and J lost 5 bases, with 9 bases between them. CDR1 is SGHDT, CDR2 YYEEEE, per germline. The CDR3 nucleotides are TGTGCCAGCAGCTTGGTCGGAACCGATCAGCCCCAGCATTTT. It encodes CASSLVGTDQPQHF.

V gene TRBV5-4 combines with J gene TRBJ2-7, with D uncertain. The V gene's germline CDR1 is SGHNT and CDR2 YYREEE (reference sequence). Trimming left V 3 bases short and J 6 bases short, with 16 bases between. This CDR3 contains 14 residues. The CDR3 sequence: CASSSPVVSSEQYF. The CDR3, as DNA: TGTGCCAGCAGCTCACCGGTGGTCTCGAGCGAGCAGTACTTC. The entire variable domain, with the rest obtained from reference TRBV5-4 and TRBJ2-7, is as follows: ETGVTQSPTHLIKTRGQQVTLRCSSQSGHNTVSWYQQALGQGPQFIFQYYREEENGRGNFPPRFSGLQFPNYSSELNVNALELDDSALYLCASSSPVVSSEQYFGPGTRLTVT.

The rearrangement joins TRBV4-1 to TRBJ1-5; D might be TRBD1 (5 bases). The ends were cut back, 1 base at V and 9 bases at J, with 16 bases in the middle. The CDR3 extends over 15 amino acids. The germline V gene has CDR1 MGHRA and CDR2 YSYEKL. The CDR3 region is CASSQAWHQGGPQHF. The CDR3 nucleotides read TGCGCCAGCAGCCAAGCATGGCACCAGGGAGGGCCCCAGCATTTT.

In DNA form, the CDR3 reads TGTGCCAGCAGCCCCAGAAAAGACAGGGTTGGTGAGCAGTTCTTC. The encoded protein is CASSPRKDRVGEQFF. The V gene is TRBV7-7, the J gene TRBJ2-1; TRBD1 matches 7 bases. V dropped 5 bases and J dropped 9; count of bases not matched to a gene: 13. Germline assignment: CDR1 SSHAT and CDR2 FNYEAQ (reference sequence). The CDR3 extends over 15 amino acids.

V usage is TRBV6-2 or TRBV6-3 and J usage is TRBJ1-1; no clear D gene. Germline CDR1 reads MNHEY; CDR2 reads SVGEGT. The CDR3 extends over 13 amino acids. The ends were cut back, 5 bases at V and 5 bases at J, with 12 bases in the middle. The CDR3 DNA is TGTGCCAGCAGTAATCCGGGGTGGACTGAAGCTTTCTTT. It encodes CASSNPGWTEAFF.

In this sample, this clonotype turned up a few times. CDR3 sequence: CASSYASQQPNTEAFF. The CDR3 DNA is TGTGCCAGCAGTTACGCCTCACAGCAGCCGAACACTGAAGCTTTCTTT. The rearrangement joins TRBV6-2 or TRBV6-3 to TRBJ1-1; no definite D call. V was pared by 2 bases and J by 1 base, with 14 bases between. Germline-derived CDR1 and CDR2 are MNHEY and SVGEGT. The CDR3 is 16 amino acids.

The V gene is TRBV2, the J gene TRBJ1-1; maybe TRBD1 (5 bases). The CDR3 covers 11 residues. The germline CDR1 and CDR2 sequences are SNHLY and FYNNEI. V shed 7 bases and J shed 6 bases, with 9 bases lying between them. The CDR3 loop is CASILGAEAFF. CDR3 DNA sequence: TGTGCCAGCATCCTGGGGGCTGAAGCTTTCTTT. Based on the CDR3 plus reference TRBV2 and TRBJ1-1, the full variable domain is EPEVTQTPSHQVTQMGQEVILRCVPISNHLYFYWYRQILGQKVEFLVSFYNNEISEKSEIFDDQFSVERPDGSNFTLKIRSTKLEDSAMYFCASILGAEAFFGQGTRLTVV.

This rearrangement joins TRBV7-9 to TRBJ2-7; 11 positions agree with TRBD2. There are 15 residues in the CDR3. With V trimmed by 5 bases and J by 6 bases, 9 bases remained unmatched. CDR1 is SEHNR and CDR2 is FQNEAQ in the germline V gene (reference sequence). The CDR3: CASSISGRELGEQYF. The CDR3, as DNA: TGTGCCAGCAGCATTAGCGGGAGGGAACTCGGCGAGCAGTACTTC.

This clonotype was seen just once. The gene calls are TRBV10-3 and TRBJ2-5; possible D gene TRBD2, 6 bases. The CDR3 contains 14 residues. Germline V gene sequence: CDR1 ENHRY, CDR2 SYGVKD. V gave up 6 bases and J gave up 0 bases, with 11 bases separating them. CDR3 in DNA: TGTGCCATCAGCGCCGGAGGGGACCAAGAGACCCAGTACTTC. Translated: CAISAGGDQETQYF.

CDR3 region: CASSLGLWGNTEAFF. The CDR3 nucleotides read TGTGCCAGCAGTTTAGGCCTTTGGGGTAACACTGAAGCTTTCTTT. The V gene is TRBV27, the J gene TRBJ1-1; no clear D. This CDR3 is 15 amino acids long. Germline values: CDR1 MNHEY, CDR2 SMNVEV (reference sequence). Trimming stripped 2 bases from V and 2 bases from J, with 12 bases between.

This clonotype appeared a few times. The gene calls are TRBV20-1 and TRBJ2-1, with unresolved D. CDR1 and CDR2 (germline): DFQATT, SNEGSKA (reference sequence). This CDR3 contains 16 residues. V lost 0 bases to trimming and J lost 0 bases, with 12 bases between them. CDR3 DNA: TGCAGTGCTAGAGATCGAACACCGAGCTCCTACAATGAGCAGTTCTTC. Amino acid sequence: CSARDRTPSSYNEQFF.

This clonotype was seen a few times. The chain carries TRBV6-2 or TRBV6-3 and TRBJ2-5; D ambiguous. V lost 0 bases and J 4 bases, leaving 12 bases between the germline ends. Germline values: CDR1 MNHEY, CDR2 SVGEGT. The CDR3 is 15 amino acids. The CDR3 DNA is TGTGCCAGCAGTTACTCGCGGACCTGGGGAGAGACCCAGTACTTC. Translated, it gives CASSYSRTWGETQYF.

This chain uses TRBV19 with TRBJ1-1, with D perhaps TRBD1 (6 bases). The CDR3 runs 15 residues. V was shortened by 7 bases and J by 10 bases, with 25 bases between the two germline ends. Germline V gene lookup returns CDR1 LNHDA and CDR2 SQIVND (reference sequence). The CDR3 region is CASTITSAGAKGAFF. The CDR3 region has the DNA TGTGCCAGTACCATAACCTCGGCGGGGGCTAAGGGAGCTTTCTTT.

This chain connects TRBV7-9 to TRBJ1-1, with D unclear. Germline lookup yields CDR1 SEHNR and CDR2 FQNEAQ (reference sequence). The CDR3 spans 13 residues. V lost 3 bases to trimming and J lost 2 bases, with 7 bases between them. The CDR3 sequence: CASSFHYNTEAFF. The CDR3, as DNA: TGTGCCAGCAGCTTCCACTATAACACTGAAGCTTTCTTT.

The rearrangement joins TRBV7-3 to TRBJ1-1, with D hard to call. This CDR3 has 11 residues. CDR1 is SGHTA, CDR2 FQGTGA, per germline. The V end was cut by 6 bases, the J end by 5 bases, with 7 bases between. The CDR3 region is CASRAVTEAFF. CDR3 nucleotide sequence: TGTGCCAGCAGGGCGGTGACTGAAGCTTTCTTT.

In its sample, this clonotype was seen a few times. This chain uses TRBV6-1 with TRBJ1-2; D gene ambiguous. CDR1 is MNHNS, CDR2 SASEGT, per germline. This CDR3 is 13 amino acids long. Trimming removed 0 bases at V and 9 bases at J, with 11 bases between. CDR3 loop: CASSEAGLPSYTF. The CDR3 nucleotides are TGTGCCAGCAGTGAAGCAGGACTCCCGAGCTACACCTTC.

Turning to this clonotype: One junction end does not reproduce the germline sequence, and a read error may be involved. This chain joins TRBV6-6 and TRBJ1-5; weak D call: TRBD1 (6 bases). Per germline, CDR1 MNHNY and CDR2 SVGAGI (reference sequence). The CDR3 loop spans 15 amino acids. The CDR3, as DNA: TGTGCCAGCAGTGGGGGGGCGTCTAGCTATCAGCCCCAGCATTTT. It specifies CASSGGASSYQPQHF.